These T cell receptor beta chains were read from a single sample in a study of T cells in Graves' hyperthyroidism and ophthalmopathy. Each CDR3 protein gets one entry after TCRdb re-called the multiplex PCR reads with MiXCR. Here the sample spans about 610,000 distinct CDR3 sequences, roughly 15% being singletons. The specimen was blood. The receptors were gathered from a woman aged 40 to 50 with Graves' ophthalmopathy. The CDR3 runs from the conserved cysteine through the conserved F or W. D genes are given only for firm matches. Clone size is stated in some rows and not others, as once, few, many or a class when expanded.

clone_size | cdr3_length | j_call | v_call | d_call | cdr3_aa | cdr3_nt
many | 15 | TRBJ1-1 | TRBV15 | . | CATSRYREVDTEAFF | TGTGCCACCAGCAGATACAGGGAGGTAGACACTGAAGCTTTCTTT
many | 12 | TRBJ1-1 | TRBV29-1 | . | CSAAPWGTEAFF | TGTAGCGCGGCCCCCTGGGGCACTGAAGCTTTCTTT
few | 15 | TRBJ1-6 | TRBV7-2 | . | CASSLLGDTNSPLHF | TGTGCCAGCAGCTTACTGGGTGACACTAACTCACCCCTCCACTTT
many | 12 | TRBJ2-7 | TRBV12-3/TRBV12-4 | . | CASSLVQGGIYF | TGTGCCAGCAGTTTAGTTCAGGGTGGGATTTACTTC
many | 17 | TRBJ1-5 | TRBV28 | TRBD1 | CASSPLGTGQNNQPQHF | TGTGCCAGCAGTCCTTTGGGGACAGGGCAAAACAATCAGCCCCAGCATTTT
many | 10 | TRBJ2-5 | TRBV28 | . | CATLQETQYF | TGTGCCACCCTCCAGGAGACCCAGTACTTC
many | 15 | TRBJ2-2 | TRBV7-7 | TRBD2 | CASSETSGNTGELFF | TGTGCTAGCAGCGAGACTAGCGGTAACACCGGGGAGCTGTTTTTT
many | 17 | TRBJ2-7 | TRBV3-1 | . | CASSQGSGKTEAYEQYF | TGTGCCAGCAGCCAAGGTTCGGGTAAGACAGAAGCCTACGAGCAGTACTTC
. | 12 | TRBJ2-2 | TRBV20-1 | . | CSARPSPGELFF | TGCAGTGCTAGACCCTCCCCCGGGGAGCTGTTTTTT
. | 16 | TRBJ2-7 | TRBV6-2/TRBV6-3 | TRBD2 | CASSEGLAIPSYEQYF | TGTGCCAGCAGTGAGGGACTAGCAATACCCTCCTACGAGCAGTACTTC
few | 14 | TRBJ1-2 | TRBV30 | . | CAWSVQQEVFGYTF | TGTGCCTGGAGTGTACAACAGGAGGTTTTCGGCTACACCTTC
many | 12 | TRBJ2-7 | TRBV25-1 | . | CASSSGFHEQYF | TGTGCCAGCAGTTCAGGTTTCCACGAGCAGTACTTC
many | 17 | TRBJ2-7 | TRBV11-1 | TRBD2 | CASSLVGGSPSSYEQYF | TGTGCCAGCAGCTTAGTCGGCGGGAGCCCCAGCTCCTACGAGCAGTACTTC
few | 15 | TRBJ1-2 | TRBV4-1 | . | CASSQSEGLNYGYTF | TGCGCCAGCAGCCAAAGCGAGGGGTTGAACTATGGCTACACCTTC
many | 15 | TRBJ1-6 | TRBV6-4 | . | CASSESTASNSPLHF | TGTGCCAGCAGTGAGTCGACAGCTTCTAATTCACCCCTCCACTTT
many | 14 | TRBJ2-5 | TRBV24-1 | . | CATSDLENRETQYF | TGTGCCACCAGTGATTTGGAGAACAGAGAGACCCAGTACTTC
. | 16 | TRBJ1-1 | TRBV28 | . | CASSLFSGDGYTEAFF | TGTGCCAGCAGTCTTTTCTCAGGGGATGGATACACTGAAGCTTTCTTT
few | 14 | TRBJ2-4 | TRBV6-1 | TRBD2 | CASAGGYTKNIQYF | TGTGCCAGCGCGGGAGGGTATACCAAAAACATTCAGTACTTC
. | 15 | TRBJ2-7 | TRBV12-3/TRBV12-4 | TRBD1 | CASSTSGTGVVEQYF | TGTGCCAGCAGTACGTCCGGGACAGGGGTCGTTGAGCAGTACTTC
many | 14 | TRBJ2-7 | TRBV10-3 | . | CAISVRVEHYEQYF | TGTGCCATCAGTGTAAGGGTAGAACACTACGAGCAGTACTTC
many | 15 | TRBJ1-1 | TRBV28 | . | CASSFFGRGNTEAFF | TGTGCCAGCAGTTTTTTTGGTAGGGGAAACACTGAAGCTTTCTTT
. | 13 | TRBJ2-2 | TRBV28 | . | CASINTATGELFF | TGTGCCAGCATCAATACAGCGACCGGGGAGCTGTTTTTT
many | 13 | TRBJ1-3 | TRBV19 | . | CASQSYRGNTIYF | TGTGCCAGCCAGTCATATCGTGGAAACACCATATATTTT
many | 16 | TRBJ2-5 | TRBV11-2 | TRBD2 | CASSDLAGGPRETQYF | TGTGCCAGCAGCGACCTAGCGGGAGGGCCTAGAGAGACCCAGTACTTC
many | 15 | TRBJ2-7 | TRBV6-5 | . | CASSYSAGQSYEQYF | TGTGCCAGCAGTTACTCGGCGGGGCAATCCTACGAGCAGTACTTC
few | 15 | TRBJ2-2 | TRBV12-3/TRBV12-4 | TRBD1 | CASSRDRGYTGELFF | TGTGCCAGCAGCCGAGACAGGGGTTATACCGGGGAGCTGTTTTTT
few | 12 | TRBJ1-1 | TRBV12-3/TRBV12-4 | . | CASRRSGTEAFF | TGTGCCAGCAGGAGGTCTGGGACTGAAGCTTTCTTT
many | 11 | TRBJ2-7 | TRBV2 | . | CSTVGNYEQYF | TGTTCTACGGTGGGGAACTACGAGCAGTACTTC
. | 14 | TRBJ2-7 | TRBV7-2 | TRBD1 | CASSLTGERGEQYF | TGTGCCAGCAGTTTAACAGGGGAGAGAGGAGAGCAGTACTTC
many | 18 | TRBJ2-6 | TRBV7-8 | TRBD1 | CASSQLGQGASGANVLTF | TGTGCCAGCAGCCAACTGGGACAGGGGGCCTCTGGGGCCAACGTCCTGACTTTC